This TCR beta chain was identified during a study of cytomegalovirus exposure and HLA in healthy donors (dated by TCRdb to about 2017). Study-wide context: An earlier analysis of under 600 of the donors reported 250 to 350 Gb of sequence data and roughly 100 million unique TCR beta sequences from roughly 180 million T cells. An early release covering roughly 600 HLA-typed donors comprised about 300 gigabases of sequencing data and tens of millions of unique TCR sequences. Of the 300 to 450 genotyped donors, approximately 83% fell in the genetic ancestry cluster associated with self-reported Caucasian donors. The aim of the study was to test whether cataloging public T cell receptors could identify signatures of past pathogen exposure. The study profiled the T cell repertoires of some 610 subjects by immunosequencing and related them to cytomegalovirus serostatus. A separate validation cohort of about 110 different subjects was used in addition to the approximately 640-subject first cohort. High-throughput TCR immunosequencing, statistical association of individual TCRs with disease status, and machine learning were combined to predict cytomegalovirus infection status. To study patterns of TCR occurrence, a later analysis re-analyzed previously published TCR beta repertoires from just over 650 donors and added high-resolution HLA genotyping. The later analysis used no new phenotypic data to find candidate immune exposures, relying instead on TCR beta sequences and their occurrence across donors. To decide whether each TCR beta V gene segment behaved as functional or pseudogenic, an earlier analysis of 587 of the donors relied on high-throughput TCR beta sequencing. Donor age, sex, ethnicity and CMV serostatus were compiled alongside the repertoire data. A later genetic analysis took genome-wide SNP genotypes for about 65% of the 666 donors and used that subset as a discovery cohort. All discovery cohort repertoires had been generated using a single sequencing platform. HLA typing included class I and class II loci at four-digit resolution. Typing coverage differed by locus: A, B, C, DRB1 and DQB1 were typed in roughly 620-630 donors, DQA1 in 522, DPA1 in 606, and DPB1 in 472. A handful of DR-DQ haplotypes were handled as single units for association and clustering because linkage in the cohort was strong. Among about 400 genotyped donors of the cohort, an average of roughly 230,000 unique TCR beta nucleotide sequences was sequenced per donor, of which 15% to 20% were non-productive.

In total, approximately 700 healthy bone marrow donors made up the cohort. At the time of sampling, all cohort members were nominally healthy, though unrecorded immune exposures were likely present. The donor tested CMV seropositive and was one of the 289 seropositive cohort members. Every donor gave a peripheral blood sample, and the peripheral blood mononuclear cells from that sample were used for TCR beta sequencing. The Qiagen DNeasy Blood Extraction Kit was used to extract genomic DNA from the blood cell samples. The investigation overall reported the following: According to a later analysis, most CMV-associated TCR beta chains appeared to be HLA-restricted, and the HLA associations seemed to be driven largely by CMV exposure. The cohort was sequenced for TCR beta chains only, and without alpha or paired-chain data the features that could be detected were limited. In an earlier analysis of a few hundred of the donors, most TCR beta V segments were observed in productive rearrangements about 90% or about 30% of the time, broadly matching IMGT annotations. The authors suggested that the approach could potentially be generalized to other disease states and immunological phenotypes. Because counts were too low, roughly 17 rarely observed V segments, including chromosome 9 orphons, were left out of the earlier analysis of approximately 580 of the donors. A further reported finding was that TCR beta sequences accurately predicted the HLA-A and HLA-B alleles for most subjects in the first cohort. Sequencing depth was assumed to be roughly uniform across donors in the presence/absence analyses, though that assumption may not hold. A total of some 180 TCR beta chains were listed by the study as associated with cytomegalovirus. Some IMGT-functional V segments, including TRBV6-2 and TRBV6-3, could not be told apart with the 87-base-pair reads, so those segments were excluded. Three of the identified cytomegalovirus-associated TCR beta chains were confirmed in vitro to be specific for cytomegalovirus antigens. An association between a missense DCLRE1C variant and V-gene and J-gene trimming of TCR beta chains was found in a later genetic analysis and replicated in an independent cohort. Because HLA typing was missing for some donors at each locus, association tests included only the typed subset. Compared with equally common non-associated chains, HLA-associated TCR beta chains in a later analysis were more clonally expanded and had lower generation probabilities. A later analysis associated about 16,000 TCR beta sequences with specific HLA alleles at a false discovery rate of 0.05. In both the original and validation cohorts, the classifier was reported to diagnose cytomegalovirus status with high specificity and sensitivity. The sequencing pipeline was judged likely to have produced a cluster of highly shared sequence variants as a technical artifact. A later genetic analysis reported fewer N-insertions in productive TCRs among donors in an Asian-associated ancestry cluster than the roughly 700-donor mean. Several of the top co-occurrence clusters appeared to be linked to parvovirus B19, influenza, CMV and Epstein-Barr virus, according to a later analysis. A later analysis found that TCR association rates varied across HLA loci, with DRB1 alleles showing the most associated TCRs and HLA-C alleles the fewest. Correlated functional status among segregating V segments might be attributable to linkage disequilibrium, but an unknown experimental factor could not be ruled out. Most TCR sequences were observed very rarely across donors, whereas some public TCRs were present in many individuals. For the cohort, immune exposure information was limited to CMV serostatus. Assigning TCR associations to individual alleles was difficult when HLA alleles, especially DR and DQ, strongly co-occurred.

The CDR3 runs 15 residues from the cysteine to the phenylalanine. CDR3 DNA is the only sequence kept; it has 45 bases, read in frame from the first base. The germline V gene encodes CDR1 MNHEY and CDR2 SMNVEV (reference sequence). The V end gives up 4 bases and the J end 4 bases, leaving 7 bases in the junction not matched to a gene. Library prep was done by the immunoSEQ multiplex PCR assay. A mixture of 60 forward primers for TCR Vbeta segments and 13 reverse primers for TCR Jbeta segments was used in the multiplex PCR. The CDR3 region of rearranged TCR beta genes was amplified from genomic DNA by a multiplex PCR assay. The amplified TCR beta libraries were sequenced on the Illumina HiSeq System as 87-base-pair reads. In the paper's pipeline: A later analysis counted tens of millions of unique TCR beta chains across the 600 to 850 repertoires, and roughly 9.9 million of these chains were shared by at least two donors. A nearest-neighbor algorithm error-corrected the raw reads and collapsed the reads into unique sequences, merging closely related sequences to remove PCR and sequencing errors. Alignment of CDR3 sequences to IMGT reference sequences was used to assign V, D and J gene segments. For a sequence to be retained, at least a six-nucleotide match to both a V gene segment and a J gene segment was required. A rearrangement was called productive if the CDR3 had no stop codons and remained in frame with V and J, and every other rearrangement was called non-productive. CDR3 was defined by IMGT convention, running from the second conserved V-encoded cysteine to the conserved J-encoded phenylalanine. In an earlier analysis of roughly 610 of the donors, sequences lacking an unambiguous match to a single V gene segment were excluded. In an earlier analysis of 587 of the donors, V segments were called functional above 56.7% productive rearrangements and were called segregating when the between-donor standard deviation exceeded 5%. A statistical classification framework was built for diagnosing cytomegalovirus status from the catalog of TCR beta chain sequences. A later analysis assigned V and J genes by comparing TCR nucleotide sequences with IMGT/GENE-DB human TR gene sequences. A later analysis assigned CDR3 sequences and most-parsimonious VDJ recombination scenarios with the TCRdist pipeline. In a later analysis, every TCR beta chain was defined by the combination of its CDR3 amino acid sequence and its V-gene family, and reads without a unique V-gene family were dropped. A later analysis removed several hundred highly shared, low-generation-probability nucleotide sequences to deal with suspected cross-contamination and a sequencing artifact. In a later analysis, a clonal expansion index was calculated for each public chain from normalized within-repertoire ranks of inferred template counts. Generation probabilities in a later analysis came from a VDJ recombination model fitted to out-of-frame rearrangements, and those results were checked against IGoR. In a later analysis, hypergeometric tests were used to score TCR-TCR, TCR-HLA and TCR-CMV co-occurrence, with a repertoire-size bias correction applied to TCR pairs. A later analysis estimated false discovery rates by permuting HLA or CMV assignments 20 times. In a later analysis, co-occurring TCRs were grouped with DBSCAN, and TCRdist sequence similarity was added when clustering was performed within HLA-allele-positive subsets. For co-occurrence clustering, repertoires with fewer than 30,000 or more than 120,000 public chains were excluded, along with about five repertoires with anomalous nucleotide sharing. The table comes from immuneACCESS by way of TCRdb, which keeps in-frame sequences with V and J called. Part of the clones is missing from these tables; in studies checked, under half for an unresolved V gene and the rest for unknown reasons. V and J calls and clone size are as listed in that table; D and trimming were resolved from the DNA. The sample profile shows approximately 97,000 clones; over 75% of them were found once. The ten largest account for under 5.5% of the sample.

About this clone itself: This receptor's antigen is unknown. It has no much larger one-base neighbor in the sample; base qualities were not kept.

The receptor was derived from a middle-aged man in good health and CMV-seropositive. The sequence is built from TRBV27 and TRBJ2-3, with 8 central nucleotides matching TRBD2. The sequencing input was PBMCs. The DNA reads as follows: TGTGCCAGCAGTTCGGATCCAGCGGGGGCAGATACGCAGTATTTT. This gives the protein CASSSDPAGADTQYF.